The source of this TCR beta chain is a study of glioma-infiltrating T cells after dendritic cell vaccination. Documented time point: after dendritic cell vaccination, including at tumor progression/relapse. Up to about 2 ug genomic DNA was used for TCRB CDR3 amplification. TCRdb keeps only in-frame clones here, not all; method: immunoSEQ multiplex PCR. This sample has 65,000 to 80,000 clones; more than 75% occur once, and the top ten carry around 2.1%. Study-level results: Complete blood and tumor specimen sets were limited to few patients.

Concerning this clone: Its antigen is currently unknown.

The sample was blood, taken after dendritic cell vaccination. The receptor's source is a human donor with glioblastoma.

The CDR3 nucleotides read TGTGCCAGCAGCAAAACAGGGCGCGTGGACACCGGGGAGCTGTTTTTT. Translated: CASSKTGRVDTGELFF. The gene calls are TRBV5-4 and TRBJ2-2; D is perhaps TRBD1 (6 bases). V was cut by 4 bases and J by 3 bases, with 16 bases left in between. CDR3 size: 16 residues. Germline V lookup: CDR1 SGHNT, CDR2 YYREEE (reference sequence).